This TCR beta chain was identified during a study of cytomegalovirus exposure and HLA in healthy donors. General observations from the study: According to the study, roughly 160 TCR beta chains were cytomegalovirus-associated.

As regards this clone: The target antigen is unknown.

The PCR had 60 Vbeta and 13 Jbeta primers. Measured with immunoSEQ multiplex PCR; TCRdb has only the in-frame clones, and not every one. This sample yields under 200,000 clones, of which 65% to 80% are seen a single time; about 2.7% belongs to the top ten. The CDR3 runs 14 residues. V lost 0 bases to trimming and J lost 4 bases; unmatched junction nucleotides: 1. The germline V gene encodes CDR1 SGHNT and CDR2 YYREEE (reference sequence). The gene calls are TRBV5-4 and TRBJ2-5; 9 bases agree with TRBD1. This receptor was identified in a woman aged 45-59 years in good health and CMV-seropositive. The sequenced material came from PBMCs. Here the CDR3 DNA reads TGTGCCAGCAGCTTGGGGGACAGGGCAGAGACCCAGTACTTC. This encodes CASSLGDRAETQYF.